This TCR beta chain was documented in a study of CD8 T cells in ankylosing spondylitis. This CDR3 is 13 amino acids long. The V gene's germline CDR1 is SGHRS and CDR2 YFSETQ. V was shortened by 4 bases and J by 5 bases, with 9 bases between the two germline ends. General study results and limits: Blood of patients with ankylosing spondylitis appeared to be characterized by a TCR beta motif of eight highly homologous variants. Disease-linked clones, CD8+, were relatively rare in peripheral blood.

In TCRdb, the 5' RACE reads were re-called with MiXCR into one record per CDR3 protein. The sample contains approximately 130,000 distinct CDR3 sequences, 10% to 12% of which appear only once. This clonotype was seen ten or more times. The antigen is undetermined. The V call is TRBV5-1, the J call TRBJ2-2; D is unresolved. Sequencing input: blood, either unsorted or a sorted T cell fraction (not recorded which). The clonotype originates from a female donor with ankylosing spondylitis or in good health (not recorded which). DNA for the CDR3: TGCGCCAGCAGCCCCCAATGGACCGGGGAGCTGTTTTTT. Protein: CASSPQWTGELFF.